The TCR beta chain described here comes from a study of response to subunit inactivated influenza vaccine. MiXCR, run by TCRdb on the RT-PCR reads, gives a single entry per CDR3 protein. The sample comprises about 540,000 distinct CDR3 sequences, around 25% of which are singletons, and 2.8% rests with the top ten. The CDR3 has 14 residues. Trimming left V 4 bases short and J 2 bases short, with 11 bases between. Germline V gives CDR1 SGDLS, CDR2 YYNGEE. This clonotype was counted a few times. These same records also appear under a second study, on T cells expressing NK-cell markers. That paper notes: In generating TCR beta cDNA, 5'RACE template switching with UMIs was used. There were seven HCMV-seropositive donors and one seronegative donor among the eight sequenced.

This sequence was found in a man aged 50-60 years who received an inactivated influenza vaccine. The V and J genes are TRBV9 and TRBJ2-3; D is perhaps TRBD1 or TRBD2 (5 bases each). The starting material was CD4+ T cells sorted from PBMCs, obtained about 11 days after vaccination. CDR3 in amino acids: CASSIGTLTDTQYF. The CDR3 nucleotides read TGTGCCAGCAGCATCGGGACCCTCACAGATACGCAGTATTTT.